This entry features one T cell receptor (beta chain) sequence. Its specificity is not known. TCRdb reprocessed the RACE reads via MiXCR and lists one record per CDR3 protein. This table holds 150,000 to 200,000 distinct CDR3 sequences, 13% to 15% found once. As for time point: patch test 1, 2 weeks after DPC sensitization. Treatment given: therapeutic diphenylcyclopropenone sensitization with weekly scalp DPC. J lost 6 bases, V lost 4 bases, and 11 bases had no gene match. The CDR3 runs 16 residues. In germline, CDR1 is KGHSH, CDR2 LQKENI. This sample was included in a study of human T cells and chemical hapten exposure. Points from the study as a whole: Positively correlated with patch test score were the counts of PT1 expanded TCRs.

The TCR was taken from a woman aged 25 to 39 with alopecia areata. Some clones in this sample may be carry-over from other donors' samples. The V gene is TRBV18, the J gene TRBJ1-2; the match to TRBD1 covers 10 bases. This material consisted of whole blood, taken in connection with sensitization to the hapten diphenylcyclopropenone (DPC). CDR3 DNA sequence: TGTGCCAGCTCACAAACCGGGACAGGGGAGTTAAATGGCTACACCTTC. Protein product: CASSQTGTGELNGYTF.